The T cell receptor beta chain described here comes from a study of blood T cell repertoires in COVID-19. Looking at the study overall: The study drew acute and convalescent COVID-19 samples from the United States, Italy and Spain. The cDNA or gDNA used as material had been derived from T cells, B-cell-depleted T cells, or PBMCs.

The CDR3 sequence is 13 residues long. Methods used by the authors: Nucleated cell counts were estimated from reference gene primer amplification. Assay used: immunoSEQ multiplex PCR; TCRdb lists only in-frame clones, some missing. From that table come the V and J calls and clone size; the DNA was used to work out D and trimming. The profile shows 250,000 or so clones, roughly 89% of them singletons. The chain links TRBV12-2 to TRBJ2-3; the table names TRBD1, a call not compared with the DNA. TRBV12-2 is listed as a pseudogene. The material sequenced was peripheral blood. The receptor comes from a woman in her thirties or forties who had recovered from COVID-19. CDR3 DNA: TGTGCAAGTCGCCTCAGGGGGCCAGATACGCAGTATTTT. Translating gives CASRLRGPDTQYF.